This T cell receptor beta chain stems from a study of cytomegalovirus exposure and HLA in healthy donors. The table came from immunoSEQ multiplex PCR; TCRdb's copy has only in-frame clones and leaves some out. The table has approximately 130,000 clones, approximately 90% seen once. The material sequenced was PBMCs. The clonotype comes from a woman aged 18-30 years in good health and CMV-seronegative.

Here the CDR3 reads CASSSRTYNEQFF. The DNA of the CDR3 is TGTGCCAGCAGTTCGAGGACCTACAATGAGCAGTTCTTC. The genes are TRBV2 and TRBJ2-1; no definite D call. The CDR3 is 13 residues long. Trimming pared 5 bases from V and 2 bases from J, leaving 7 bases between. Germline V gene data show CDR1 as SNHLY and CDR2 as FYNNEI. Full variable domain (outside the CDR3, taken from reference TRBV2 and TRBJ2-1): EPEVTQTPSHQVTQMGQEVILRCVPISNHLYFYWYRQILGQKVEFLVSFYNNEISEKSEIFDDQFSVERPDGSNFTLKIRSTKLEDSAMYFCASSSRTYNEQFFGPGTRLTVL.